This TCR beta chain was sequenced during a study of blood T cell repertoires in COVID-19. Whole-study context: Spain, Italy and the United States supplied samples that represented acute and convalescent COVID-19.

As originally analysed: Cell counts per sample came from amplifying reference gene primers. Assay: immunoSEQ multiplex PCR; the TCRdb copy retains only in-frame clones and omits some. For V, J and clone size, that table is used; D and trimming come from the DNA. This table has about 85,000 clones, nearly 90% appearing once. Specimen: peripheral blood. This TCR was recovered from a woman older than 75 with active or convalescent COVID-19.

The CDR3 is CASSPFRTENSGNTIYF. CDR3 DNA: TGTGCCAGCTCACCCTTCCGGACAGAGAACTCTGGAAACACCATATATTTT. The rearrangement links TRBV18 to TRBJ1-3; D might be TRBD1 (6 bases). V was trimmed by 3 bases and J by 0 bases, leaving 15 bases between them. The CDR3 covers 17 residues. CDR1 KGHSH and CDR2 LQKENI come from the germline V gene. Full variable domain (rest looked up from reference TRBV18 and TRBJ1-3): NAGVMQNPRHLVRRRGQEARLRCSPMKGHSHVYWYRQLPEEGLKFMVYLQKENIIDESGMPKERFSAEFPKEGPSILRIQQVVRGDSAAYFCASSPFRTENSGNTIYFGEGSWLTVV.